Presented here are 18 T cell receptor beta chains from one specimen sequenced in a study of PD-L1 blockade in urothelial cancer. Sample time point: peripheral blood 6 weeks after treatment start. Sequencing used immunoSEQ multiplex PCR; TCRdb keeps in-frame clones, though not all of them. This sample has just under 45,000 clones, with approximately 83% found just once. The source was PBMCs, collected around atezolizumab (anti-PD-L1) treatment. These receptor sequences come from a man aged 55 to 70 with urothelial cancer.

The chain combines TRBV30 with TRBJ2-5, with D perhaps TRBD2 (6 bases). From germline, CDR1 is GTSNPN and CDR2 SVGIG (reference sequence). This CDR3 is built from 12 residues. Between the trimmed V and J ends, which lost 0 bases and 5 bases, there was a span of 7 bases. This CDR3 is CAWSVGRETQYF. In DNA, the CDR3 is TGTGCCTGGAGTGTTGGGAGGGAGACCCAGTACTTC.

The CDR3 nucleotides read TGTGCCAGCAGCAAAGTTCTTCCGCGCGGGGGTTATAGCAATCAGCCCCAGCATTTT. Translated, it gives CASSKVLPRGGYSNQPQHF. The chain carries TRBV21-1 and TRBJ1-5. TRBV21-1 has pseudogene status. The CDR3 extends over 19 amino acids.

The chain uses TRBV7-9 and TRBJ2-1, with D unclear. This CDR3 is built from 15 residues. Between the trimmed V and J ends, which lost 8 bases and 6 bases, there was a span of 20 bases. Germline CDR1 is SEHNR and CDR2 is FQNEAQ (reference sequence). The CDR3 DNA follows: TGTGCCAGCCGACCCCGCCTAACGACGGGCAATGAGCAGTTCTTC. Translating it yields CASRPRLTTGNEQFF. The full variable domain, completed using reference TRBV7-9 and TRBJ2-1, is DTGVSQNPRHKITKRGQNVTFRCDPISEHNRLYWYRQTLGQGPEFLTYFQNEAQLEKSRLLSDRFSAERPKGSFSTLEIQRTEQGDSAMYLCASRPRLTTGNEQFFGPGTRLTVL.

CDR3 in amino acids: CASNSGGAGYNEQFF. DNA for the CDR3: TGTGCCAGCAACAGCGGGGGGGCCGGGTACAATGAGCAGTTCTTC. The chain recombines TRBV6-1 with TRBJ2-1; 10 bases agree with TRBD2. Looked up from germline, CDR1 is MNHNS and CDR2 is SASEGT. This CDR3 region has 15 residues. J gave up 4 bases and V 7 bases, and 7 bases lay outside the gene matches.

The chain uses TRBV14 and TRBJ1-2, with TRBD1 matching over 7 bases. This CDR3 has 16 residues. The V gene's germline CDR1 is SGHDN and CDR2 FVKESK. V lost 0 bases to trimming and J lost 12 bases; unmatched junction nucleotides: 16. The CDR3 nucleotides are TGTGCCAGCAGCCAAGATATCGGGACAGTTTCCCCCGCCGACACCTTC. This translates into CASSQDIGTVSPADTF.

The chain employs TRBV6-1 and TRBJ2-3; TRBD2 matches 8 bases. This CDR3 contains 16 residues. Per germline, CDR1 MNHNS and CDR2 SASEGT. After removal of 1 base from V and 0 bases from J, the junction contained 3 bases not matched to a gene. The CDR3 coding sequence is TGTGCCAGCAGTGAAGGGGTAGCGGGGAGCACAGATACGCAGTATTTT. The encoded protein is CASSEGVAGSTDTQYF.

The gene calls are TRBV12-5 and TRBJ2-1, with a weak D call TRBD2 (5 bases). Between the trimmed V and J ends, which lost 3 bases and 8 bases, there was a span of 11 bases. This CDR3 has 13 residues. The germline V gene has CDR1 LGHNT and CDR2 FRNRAP. CDR3 amino acids: CASGLHPADEQFF. The CDR3 DNA follows: TGTGCTAGTGGTTTACACCCAGCGGATGAGCAGTTCTTC.

This chain joins TRBV7-9 and TRBJ1-3; 7 nucleotides agree with TRBD1. Germline CDR1 reads SEHNR; CDR2 reads FQNEAQ (reference sequence). The V and J ends lost 5 bases and 2 bases, in that order; junction bases with no gene match: 3. The CDR3 spans 14 residues. Here the CDR3 DNA reads TGTGCCAGCAGCCTCGGGACAGCTGGAAACACCATATATTTT. Protein: CASSLGTAGNTIYF. Looking up the rest from reference TRBV7-9 and TRBJ1-3 gives the full variable domain: DTGVSQNPRHKITKRGQNVTFRCDPISEHNRLYWYRQTLGQGPEFLTYFQNEAQLEKSRLLSDRFSAERPKGSFSTLEIQRTEQGDSAMYLCASSLGTAGNTIYFGEGSWLTVV.

The genes are TRBV5-1 and TRBJ2-7; TRBD1 might be the D (6 bases). V gave up 5 bases and J gave up 2 bases, with 26 bases separating them. In germline, CDR1 is SGHRS, CDR2 YFSETQ. The CDR3 has 18 amino acids. Here the CDR3 DNA reads TGCGCCAGCAGTTCTCTCGGACAGCCCACTCTCCGAGCCTACGAGCAGTACTTC. It specifies CASSSLGQPTLRAYEQYF.

V gene TRBV30 combines with J gene TRBJ2-7; TRBD1 matches 10 bases. In germline, CDR1 is GTSNPN, CDR2 SVGIG (reference sequence). This CDR3 is built from 14 residues. V shed 2 bases, J shed 6 bases, and the junction held 7 bases outside the gene matches. Here the CDR3 reads CAWSKGQGIGEQYF. The CDR3 DNA follows: TGTGCCTGGAGTAAGGGACAGGGGATAGGCGAGCAGTACTTC. Full variable domain (outside the CDR3, taken from reference TRBV30 and TRBJ2-7): SQTIHQWPATLVQPVGSPLSLECTVEGTSNPNLYWYRQAAGRGLQLLFYSVGIGQISSEVPQNLSASRPQDRQFILSSKKLLLSDSGFYLCAWSKGQGIGEQYFGPGTRLTVT.

The rearrangement links TRBV5-1 to TRBJ2-7; tentative D call: TRBD1 (6 bases). CDR3 length: 16 residues. V lost 0 bases, J lost 3 bases, and 16 bases lay in between. CDR1 SGHRS and CDR2 YFSETQ come from the germline V gene. CDR3 bases: TGCGCCAGCAGCTTGGCCCCTCGGACAGAGGGCTACGAGCAGTACTTC. Encoded protein: CASSLAPRTEGYEQYF.

The V call is TRBV9, the J call TRBJ2-5, with TRBD2 matching over 8 bases. Looked up from germline, CDR1 is SGDLS and CDR2 is YYNGEE. V was pared by 0 bases and J by 5 bases, with 9 bases of the junction left unmatched. The CDR3 loop spans 16 amino acids. The CDR3 nucleotides read TGTGCCAGCAGCGTAGGACAGCGGGGGTATGAGGAGACCCAGTACTTC. As protein: CASSVGQRGYEETQYF.

This chain links TRBV6-5 with TRBJ2-2, with 7 bases matching TRBD2. The CDR3 contains 14 residues. Germline CDR1 reads MNHEY; CDR2 reads SVGAGI. J was trimmed by 6 bases and V by 5 bases; bases with no gene match: 6. The CDR3 region is CASSTGGYAGELFF. The CDR3 nucleotides are TGTGCCAGCAGTACCGGGGGGTACGCCGGGGAGCTGTTTTTT.

As DNA, the CDR3 is TGTGCCGGCTCCAACGCAGGGGGACGGTACGAGCAGTACTTC. Translating it yields CAGSNAGGRYEQYF. The chain joins TRBV5-4 to TRBJ2-7, with 7 bases lining up with TRBD1. Trimming removed 10 bases from V and 4 bases from J; junction bases left unmatched: 14. CDR3 length: 14 residues. Germline CDR1 SGHNT, CDR2 YYREEE (reference sequence). Combining the CDR3 with reference TRBV5-4 and TRBJ2-7 gives the whole variable domain ETGVTQSPTHLIKTRGQQVTLRCSSQSGHNTVSWYQQALGQGPQFIFQYYREEENGRGNFPPRFSGLQFPNYSSELNVNALELDDSALYLCAGSNAGGRYEQYFGPGTRLTVT.

The chain combines TRBV19 with TRBJ2-7; the match to TRBD2 covers 10 bases. The length of the CDR3 is 17 residues. CDR1 and CDR2 from the germline V gene are LNHDA and SQIVND (reference sequence). J gave up 5 bases and V 5 bases, and 15 bases lay outside the gene matches. In DNA, the CDR3 is TGTGCCAGTAGTCCGACGTCGAGCGGGGGGGCCCTAAACGAGCAGTACTTC. Residues: CASSPTSSGGALNEQYF.

The chain couples TRBV14 to TRBJ1-6, with a weak D call TRBD1 (6 bases). Per the germline V gene, CDR1 is SGHDN and CDR2 is FVKESK. This CDR3 has 17 residues. V lost 4 bases and J lost 0, with 13 bases in between. The CDR3 is CASSPRTVSSYNSPLHF. The CDR3 coding sequence is TGTGCCAGCAGCCCCAGGACAGTGAGCTCCTATAATTCACCCCTCCACTTT.

This clone has only a few counts. The V gene is TRBV28, the J gene TRBJ1-3, with D possibly being TRBD1 (6 bases). This CDR3 region has 17 residues. Trimming removed 5 bases at V and 5 bases at J, with 22 bases between. Germline V lookup: CDR1 MDHEN, CDR2 SYDVKM. The CDR3, as DNA: TGTGCCAGCAGTCCCCCAGGACAGCAAGTTATTAGAAACACCATATATTTT. It specifies CASSPPGQQVIRNTIYF.

The V and J genes are TRBV2 and TRBJ1-4; D possibly corresponds to TRBD1 (5 bases). There are 14 residues in the CDR3. The ends were cut back, 4 bases at V and 4 bases at J, with 10 bases in the middle. Per germline, CDR1 SNHLY and CDR2 FYNNEI. The CDR3 protein is CASSVGGFNEKLFF. The CDR3 nucleotides are TGTGCCAGCAGTGTGGGGGGATTTAATGAAAAACTGTTTTTT. Drawing the rest from reference TRBV2 and TRBJ1-4, the complete variable domain is EPEVTQTPSHQVTQMGQEVILRCVPISNHLYFYWYRQILGQKVEFLVSFYNNEISEKSEIFDDQFSVERPDGSNFTLKIRSTKLEDSAMYFCASSVGGFNEKLFFGSGTQLSVL.